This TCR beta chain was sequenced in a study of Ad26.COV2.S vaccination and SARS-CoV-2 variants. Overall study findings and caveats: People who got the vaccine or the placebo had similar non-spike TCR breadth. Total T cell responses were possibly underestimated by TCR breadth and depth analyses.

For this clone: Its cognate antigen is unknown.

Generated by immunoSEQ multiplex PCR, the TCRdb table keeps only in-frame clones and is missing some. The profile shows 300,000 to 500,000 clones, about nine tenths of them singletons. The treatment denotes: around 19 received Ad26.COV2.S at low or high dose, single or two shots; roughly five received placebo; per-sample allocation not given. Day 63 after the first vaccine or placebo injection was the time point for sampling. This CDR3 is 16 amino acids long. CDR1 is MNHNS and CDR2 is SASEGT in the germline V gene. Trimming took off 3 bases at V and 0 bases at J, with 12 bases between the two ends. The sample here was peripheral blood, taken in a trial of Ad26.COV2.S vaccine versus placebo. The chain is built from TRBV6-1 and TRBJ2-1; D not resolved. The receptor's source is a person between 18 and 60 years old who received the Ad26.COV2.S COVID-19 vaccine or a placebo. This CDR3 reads CASSEFGRYSYNEQFF. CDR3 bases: TGTGCCAGCAGTGAGTTCGGCAGGTACTCCTACAATGAGCAGTTCTTC.